The rows below give T cell receptor beta chains drawn from one sample of a study of T cell responses to AZD1222 COVID-19 vaccine. Only in-frame clones appear in the TCRdb table, and some are missing; sequencing was by immunoSEQ multiplex PCR. The sample has some 130,000 clones, roughly 80% seen once; the top ten hold 4.1%. Material: peripheral blood, obtained on day 0 of AZD1222 vaccination. These receptors were obtained from an adult in good health. CDR3s include the opening cysteine and the closing phenylalanine or tryptophan. The order of the fields is clone size, D gene, V gene, CDR3 length, J gene, CDR3 DNA, CDR3 protein. The D gene is left open where the match is weak. Part of the rows lack a size; the others show once, few, many or a class for expanded clones.

>-|TRBD1|TRBV4-1|15|TRBJ2-5
TGCGCCAGCACGACATCCGGACAGGGGGAAGAGACCCAGTACTTC
CASTTSGQGEETQYF
>once|-|TRBV5-5|17|TRBJ1-2
TGTGCCAGCAGCTTGGGAGGTGGGTCGAGGGAATACTATGGCTACACCTTC
CASSLGGGSREYYGYTF
>-|-|TRBV30|11|TRBJ2-7
TGTGCCTCAAAACAGGGATACGAGCAGTACTTC
CASKQGYEQYF
>-|-|TRBV27|13|TRBJ1-2
TGTGCCAGCAGCCAGGACAGAGACTATGGCTACACCTTC
CASSQDRDYGYTF
>-|-|TRBV15|15|TRBJ1-3
TGTGCCACCAGCAGAGATGGAGGGGACGGAAACACCATATATTTT
CATSRDGGDGNTIYF
>-|-|TRBV19|16|TRBJ1-2
TGTGCCAGTAGTATCCTTAATGGGGACCGCCGGGGTGGCTACACCTTC
CASSILNGDRRGGYTF
>-|-|TRBV18|16|TRBJ1-1
TGTGCCAGCTCACCACACGGGGGCGGGGTGGGCACTGAAGCTTTCTTT
CASSPHGGGVGTEAFF
>-|-|TRBV10-3|12|TRBJ2-7
TGTGCCATCAGTGAACAGTTCTACGAGCAGTACTTC
CAISEQFYEQYF
>-|-|TRBV28|14|TRBJ2-6
TGTGCCAGCAGTTCAGGGACTGGGGCCAACGTCCTGACTTTC
CASSSGTGANVLTF
>-|TRBD2|TRBV5-1|17|TRBJ2-3
TGCGCCAGCAGCCTGACTAGCGGGGTTACTAGCACAGATACGCAGTATTTT
CASSLTSGVTSTDTQYF
>-|-|TRBV7-9|12|TRBJ1-4
TGTGCCAGCAGCTTGGGACGGGAAAAACTGTTTTTT
CASSLGREKLFF
>-|TRBD1|TRBV3-1/TRBV3-2|17|TRBJ1-2
TGTGCCAGCAGCCATCTCAACCCCGGACAGGGTGGCTATGGCTACACCTTC
CASSHLNPGQGGYGYTF
>-|TRBD1|TRBV5-4|16|TRBJ1-4
TGTGCCAGCAGCCTGGGACAGGGTCTCTTTAATGAAAAACTGTTTTTT
CASSLGQGLFNEKLFF
>-|-|TRBV12-3/TRBV12-4|13|TRBJ1-6
TGTGCCAGCAGTGTAGGACCGCTTTTGGGTCTCCACTTT
CASSVGPLLGLHF
>-|-|TRBV7-3|16|TRBJ1-1
TGTGCCAGCAGCTTAAGCCCCCCAGGGAGTGGTACTGAAGCTTTCTTT
CASSLSPPGSGTEAFF
>-|-|TRBV5-6|15|TRBJ2-2
TGTGCCAGCATCCGAACGGGGGCGAACACCGGGGAGCTGTTTTTT
CASIRTGANTGELFF
>-|TRBD1|TRBV28|16|TRBJ1-5
TGTGCCAGCAGTACAGGGGGCGCGGGAGGCAATCAGCCCCAGCATTTT
CASSTGGAGGNQPQHF
>-|-|TRBV29-1|12|TRBJ1-1
TGCAGCGTTGTGTATATGAACACTGAAGCTTTCTTT
CSVVYMNTEAFF
>-|-|TRBV5-4|16|TRBJ1-2
TGTGCCAGCAGCTTGCTCCCCGGGACAACTAACTATGGCTACACCTTC
CASSLLPGTTNYGYTF
>-|-|TRBV2|11|TRBJ2-1
TGTGCCAGCAGTGACTTCAATGAGCAGTTCTTC
CASSDFNEQFF
>few|TRBD1|TRBV19|18|TRBJ1-5
TGTGCCAGTAGTTCCGTTAGGGACAGACTACTTTTCAATCAGCCCCAGCATTTT
CASSSVRDRLLFNQPQHF
>-|TRBD1|TRBV5-1|15|TRBJ1-4
TGCGCCAGCAGCTTGGCCGGGACAGCTAATGAAAAACTGTTTTTT
CASSLAGTANEKLFF
>-|-|TRBV4-1|18|TRBJ1-1
TGCGCCAGCAGCCAAGATAGATGGGGCTCTTATGTCGGCACTGAAGCTTTCTTT
CASSQDRWGSYVGTEAFF
>-|-|TRBV27|18|TRBJ2-3
TGTGCCAGCAGTTTGAGGGGTGGTTCATGGCAAGGGGCAGATACGCAGTATTTT
CASSLRGGSWQGADTQYF
>-|-|TRBV7-3|13|TRBJ1-2
TGTGCCAGCAGCTTAGAAGGATCGATAGGCTACACCTTC
CASSLEGSIGYTF
>few|-|TRBV21-1|17|TRBJ2-7
TGTGCCAGCAGCAAAAACATGGTCCAGACTGGCTCCTACGAGCAGTACTTC
CASSKNMVQTGSYEQYF
>-|TRBD1|TRBV30|14|TRBJ1-2
TGTGCCTGGAGCCGGACAGGGTTAAACTATGGCTACACCTTC
CAWSRTGLNYGYTF
>once|-|TRBV6-5|14|TRBJ2-7
TGTGCCAGCAAGAGGGACTTCACAAACTACGAGCAGTACTTC
CASKRDFTNYEQYF
>-|TRBD1|TRBV5-1|18|TRBJ2-6
TGCGCCAGCAGCTCCGGACAGGGGATCTCCTCTGGGGCCAACGTCCTGACTTTC
CASSSGQGISSGANVLTF
>-|-|TRBV7-2|13|TRBJ1-1
TGTGCCAGCATCCCTTTCCGAAACACTGAAGCTTTCTTT
CASIPFRNTEAFF
>once|-|TRBV3-1/TRBV3-2|15|TRBJ1-4
TGTGCCAGCAGCCTATCGCCCCGCTCTAATGAAAAACTGTTTTTT
CASSLSPRSNEKLFF
>-|-|TRBV28|14|TRBJ1-6
TGTGCCAGCAGTCTAATAAAGGATTTCGAATATCCCCACTTT
CASSLIKDFEYPHF
>-|TRBD2|TRBV7-9|17|TRBJ2-3
TGTGCCAGCAGCTTAGAAAGTGTCGGGGGGGCCGGAGATACGCAGTATTTT
CASSLESVGGAGDTQYF
>-|TRBD1|TRBV6-5|15|TRBJ1-5
TGTGCCAGCAGCAGGGACAGGGATTTATATCAGCCCCAGCATTTT
CASSRDRDLYQPQHF
>-|-|TRBV12-3/TRBV12-4|13|TRBJ2-1
TGTGCCAGCATCCAGACTGGTTACAATGAGCAGTTCTTC
CASIQTGYNEQFF
>-|-|TRBV29-1|12|TRBJ2-7
TGCAGCGGTGTGGCAGGGACCTACGAGCAGTACTTC
CSGVAGTYEQYF
>-|-|TRBV3-1/TRBV3-2|13|TRBJ1-1
TGTGCCAGCAGCCAACGGGGAAGCGCTGAAGCTTTCTTT
CASSQRGSAEAFF
>-|-|TRBV3-1/TRBV3-2|14|TRBJ1-2
TGTGCCAGCAGCCAAGTTGGTTGGGGATATGGCTACACCTTC
CASSQVGWGYGYTF
>-|TRBD1|TRBV25-1|15|TRBJ1-1
TGTGCCAGCAGTGGACAGGGGGCAAGGAGCACTGAAGCTTTCTTT
CASSGQGARSTEAFF
>-|-|TRBV5-1|15|TRBJ2-7
TGCGCCAGCAGCTTGGTTGTGGGACTGACGTACGAGCAGTACTTC
CASSLVVGLTYEQYF
>-|-|TRBV20-1|13|TRBJ1-2
TGCAGTGCTAGTAAAAGGGGAATAGATGGCTACACCTTC
CSASKRGIDGYTF